This TCR beta chain was documented in a study of CD8 T cells in Susac syndrome (dated by TCRdb to 2018 to 2020). Background on the whole study: Whether CD8+ T cell activation and differentiation in Susac syndrome was antigen driven was tested using repertoire sequencing. The study compared CD8+ T cell repertoire clonality among 12 healthy donors, about 14 Susac syndrome patients and approximately 16 multiple sclerosis patients.

The cysteine opens and the phenylalanine closes a CDR3 of 14 amino acids. The sequence is cut down to CDR3 DNA, 42 bases in frame from base 1. Cut back by 4 bases and 5 bases, the V and J ends lie 13 bases apart. The germline V gene provides CDR1 SGDLS and CDR2 YYNGEE. RNA was extracted with the RNeasy kit and 0.5 to 1 ug was reverse transcribed using random hexamers. The immunoSEQ multiplex PCR assay, which covers 54 Vbeta and 13 Jbeta segments, was used to amplify TCR beta CDR3 regions. PCR amplification bias was corrected by using a synthetic template baseline for primer optimization and computational correction. Per the authors' processing: Only productive sequences were kept, with reads annotated to V, D and J genes according to IMGT and analyzed in immunoSEQ Analyzer. Clonality was computed as one minus Shannon entropy normalized by log2 of the number of productive unique sequences. For each patient and control, public and private clones were evaluated among the 100 most prevalent clones. Clones were defined as Susac-specific when absent from the healthy and MS cohorts, from fewer than 1,300 published viral clones and from other ImmuneACCESS disease sequences. TCRdb ran its own pipeline on the public reads, namely fastp trimming at Q25 and MiXCR clone calling, and kept in-frame beta chains. CDR3 protein duplicates are merged, each entry listing the most common genes and DNA. In this record, the V and J calls reflect TCRdb's handling and not the investigators' own analysis. Counted in this sample were about 180,000 distinct CDR3 sequences; roughly 95% of them appeared once. The ten largest clones capture around 0.15% of the sample.

To note about this clonotype: There is no known antigen for this receptor. Base quality data are lacking; no much larger clone is found one base away.

Peripheral blood CD8+ and CD4+ T cells from healthy donors, Susac syndrome patients and multiple sclerosis patients were profiled using high-throughput TCR beta sequencing. Treatment-naive patients with stable or active relapsing-remitting disease fulfilling revised McDonald criteria were used as multiple sclerosis controls. Bulk CD8+ and CD4+ T cells were purified magnetically by negative isolation, whereas CD8+ TEMRA cells were enriched by FACS. Blood was drawn into EDTA tubes, processed within 24 hours, and PBMCs were isolated by density gradient centrifugation. PBMCs destined for TCR sequencing were cryopreserved in liquid nitrogen and later thawed in a 37 °C water bath. The sorted or isolated CD4+, CD8+ and CD8+ TEMRA cells reached a purity of at least 90%. On the study overall, not on this receptor specifically: The number of individuals in the TCR sequencing and HLA analysis was acknowledged as relatively small.

Input material: CD8+ T cells from PBMCs. The sequence was obtained from a human donor with multiple sclerosis. This receptor chain uses TRBV9 and TRBJ2-1; the D gene is not confidently resolved. The sequence in DNA is TGTGCCAGCAGCTCCCCCCCGCGGAACAATGAGCAGTTCTTC. It specifies CASSSPPRNNEQFF.